This T cell receptor beta chain stems from a study of cytomegalovirus exposure and HLA in healthy donors (dated by TCRdb to the late 2010s). Some background on the complete study: In an earlier analysis of 587 of the donors, around 290 Gb of sequence data and 90 million to 130 million unique TCR beta sequences from about 179 million T cells were reported. An early release that covered fewer than 800 HLA-typed donors contained 250 to 350 gigabases of sequencing data and tens of millions of unique TCR sequences. Across under 500 genotyped donors of the cohort, an average of about 220,000 unique TCR beta nucleotide sequences per donor were sequenced, and approximately 17% of those sequences were non-productive. Typing coverage varied by locus: roughly 629-630 donors for A, B, C, DRB1 and DQB1; roughly 560 for DQA1; more than 600 for DPA1; approximately 450 for DPB1. Of the 300 to 500 genotyped donors, roughly 80% were placed in the genetic ancestry cluster associated with self-reported Caucasian donors. Using immunosequencing, the study profiled T cell repertoires from 550 to 750 subjects and related those repertoires to cytomegalovirus serostatus. To decide whether each TCR beta V gene segment behaved as functional or pseudogenic, an earlier analysis of some 570 of the donors relied on high-throughput TCR beta sequencing. In addition to the first cohort of around 670 subjects, a separate validation cohort of 130 or so different subjects was used. The later analysis used no new phenotypic data to find candidate immune exposures, relying instead on TCR beta sequences and their occurrence across donors. All discovery cohort repertoires had been generated using a single sequencing platform. Both class I and class II loci were covered by HLA typing, at four-digit resolution. Roughly 5 DR-DQ haplotypes were treated as single units for association and clustering because of strong linkage in the cohort. Alongside the repertoire data, information on donor age, sex, ethnicity and CMV serostatus was compiled. The study aimed to test whether cataloging public T cell receptors could reveal signatures of past pathogen exposure. In a later analysis, previously published TCR beta repertoires from about 640 donors were re-analyzed and high-resolution HLA genotyping was added so that TCR occurrence patterns could be studied. High-throughput TCR immunosequencing, statistical association of individual TCRs with disease status, and machine learning were combined to predict cytomegalovirus infection status. In a later genetic analysis, genome-wide SNP genotypes for about three fifths of the 666 donors were used, and that subset was treated as a discovery cohort.

In regard to this clone: Its antigen is not yet known. No much larger clonotype is one base removed from it; base qualities were not supplied. Other DNA sequences of this sample code for an identical CDR3.

The research as a whole found: Because the 87-base-pair reads could not distinguish some IMGT-functional V segments, including TRBV6-2 and TRBV6-3, those segments were excluded. The cohort was sequenced for TCR beta chains only, and without alpha or paired-chain data the features that could be detected were limited. In vitro tests confirmed that three of the cytomegalovirus-associated TCR beta chains recognize cytomegalovirus antigens. A later analysis found that most CMV-associated TCR beta chains appeared HLA-restricted, with HLA associations seemingly driven largely by CMV exposure. A further reported finding was that TCR beta sequences accurately predicted the HLA-A and HLA-B alleles for most subjects in the first cohort. An earlier analysis of approximately 540 of the donors showed that most TCR beta V segments appeared in productive rearrangements either about 87% or about 30% of the time, which broadly matched IMGT annotations. Some 15 rarely observed V segments, including chromosome 9 orphons, were excluded from the earlier analysis of just under 600 of the donors because counts were too low. The classifier was reported to diagnose cytomegalovirus status with high specificity and sensitivity in both the original cohort and the validation cohort. According to a later analysis, parvovirus B19, influenza, CMV and Epstein-Barr virus appeared linked to several top co-occurrence clusters. In a later analysis, HLA-associated TCR beta chains were found to be more clonally expanded and to have lower generation probabilities than equally common non-associated chains. In a later genetic analysis, a missense DCLRE1C variant was associated with V-gene and J-gene trimming of TCR beta chains, and the association was replicated in an independent cohort. According to a later genetic analysis, donors in an Asian-associated ancestry cluster had fewer N-insertions in productive TCRs than the roughly 700-donor mean. It was suggested by the authors that the approach could potentially be generalized to other disease states and immunological phenotypes. The study gave a list of about 160 TCR beta chains associated with cytomegalovirus. Because HLA typing was missing for some donors at each locus, association tests included only the typed subset. Correlated functional status among segregating V segments might reflect linkage disequilibrium, but an unknown experimental factor could not be ruled out. A cluster of highly shared sequence variants was judged likely to represent a technical artifact of the sequencing pipeline. Roughly uniform sequencing depth across donors was assumed in presence/absence analyses, although this assumption may not hold. A later analysis found that TCR association rates varied across HLA loci, with DRB1 alleles showing the most associated TCRs and HLA-C alleles the fewest. Across donors, most TCR sequences were observed very rarely, whereas some public TCRs were present in many individuals. Strong co-occurrence of HLA alleles, especially DR and DQ, made assigning TCR associations to individual alleles difficult. CMV serostatus was the only immune exposure information available for the cohort. In a later analysis, around 17,000 TCR beta sequences were associated with specific HLA alleles at a false discovery rate of 0.05.

As encoded in the germline V gene, CDR1 is SGHVS while CDR2 is FNYEAQ. There are 14 amino acids in the CDR3, from cysteine to phenylalanine inclusive. The DNA shown is the 42-base CDR3, in frame from base 1. V is cut by 5 bases and J by 0 bases, and the space between the germline ends is 10 bases. In total, 630 or so healthy bone marrow donors made up the cohort. Cohort members were all nominally healthy when sampled, although unrecorded immune exposures were likely present. The donor tested CMV seropositive, placing the donor among the 290 or so seropositive members of the cohort. Every donor gave a peripheral blood sample, and the peripheral blood mononuclear cells from that sample were used for TCR beta sequencing. The Qiagen DNeasy Blood Extraction Kit was used to extract genomic DNA from the blood cell samples. Libraries were made using the immunoSEQ multiplex PCR assay. For the multiplex PCR, a mixture combining 60 forward primers for TCR Vbeta segments and 13 reverse primers for TCR Jbeta segments was used. The CDR3 region of rearranged TCR beta genes was amplified from genomic DNA with a multiplex PCR assay. The Illumina HiSeq System was used to sequence the amplified TCR beta libraries as 87-base-pair reads. Concerning the study's data processing: A later analysis tallied around 87 million unique TCR beta chains across the 700 or so repertoires, and approximately 12 million of those chains were shared by two or more donors. Raw reads were error-corrected and collapsed into unique sequences by a nearest-neighbor algorithm in which closely related sequences were merged to remove PCR and sequencing errors. Alignment of CDR3 sequences to IMGT reference sequences was used to assign V, D and J gene segments. Each retained sequence needed at least a six-nucleotide match to both a V gene segment and a J gene segment. A rearrangement was called productive if the CDR3 had no stop codons and remained in frame with V and J, and every other rearrangement was called non-productive. Following IMGT convention, CDR3 was defined as the stretch from the second conserved V-encoded cysteine up to the conserved J-encoded phenylalanine. Sequences without an unambiguous match to a single V gene segment were excluded from the earlier analysis of several hundred of the donors. An earlier analysis of fewer than 750 of the donors called V segments functional above 56.7% productive rearrangements and segregating when the between-donor standard deviation exceeded 5%. To diagnose cytomegalovirus status from the catalog of TCR beta chain sequences, a statistical classification framework was built. In a later analysis, V and J genes were assigned by comparing TCR nucleotide sequences against IMGT/GENE-DB human TR gene sequences. A later analysis assigned CDR3 sequences and most-parsimonious VDJ recombination scenarios with the TCRdist pipeline. A later analysis defined each TCR beta chain by its CDR3 amino acid sequence plus V-gene family, and excluded reads lacking a unique V-gene family. A later analysis removed 500 to 600 highly shared, low-generation-probability nucleotide sequences to deal with suspected cross-contamination and a sequencing artifact. A later analysis calculated a clonal expansion index for each public chain from normalized within-repertoire ranks of inferred template counts. A later analysis computed generation probabilities with a VDJ recombination model fitted to out-of-frame rearrangements, and checked the results against IGoR. In a later analysis, hypergeometric tests were used to score TCR-TCR, TCR-HLA and TCR-CMV co-occurrence, with a repertoire-size bias correction applied to TCR pairs. To estimate false discovery rates, a later analysis permuted the HLA or CMV assignments 20 times. In a later analysis, co-occurring TCRs were grouped using DBSCAN, and TCRdist sequence similarity was added for clustering within HLA-allele-positive subsets. Repertoires with fewer than 30,000 or more than 120,000 public chains, plus five repertoires with anomalous nucleotide sharing, were excluded from co-occurrence clustering. TCRdb stores this immuneACCESS table with in-frame sequences only. Part of the clones is absent; in the studies checked, under half of the shortfall reflects unresolved V genes, and no reason is known for the rest. V and J calls plus clone size are reproduced from that table; the DNA served to infer D and trimming. This sample comprises roughly 130,000 clones, 55% to 75% of them detected only once. The ten largest make up 1.6% of the sample.

Rearrangement joined TRBV7-6 to TRBJ2-5, with the D gene not confidently named. The receptor comes from a young man in good health and CMV-seropositive. Sequencing was done on a sample of PBMCs. In nucleotides, the sequence is TGTGCCAGCAGCCGCGGCGGATACCAAGAGACCCAGTACTTC. Its translation is CASSRGGYQETQYF.